Given below is one TCR beta chain in context. This clonotype was counted a few times. The antigen this receptor binds is unknown. No base-level quality is on record; no much larger clone is a single base apart. The data were taken from a study of blood T cells in healthy people across ages (dated by TCRdb to about 2015). About the study as a whole: In model experiments, template switching captured about one uniquely barcoded TCR beta cDNA molecule for every two T cells. Age-related changes in TCR beta repertoire diversity were measured in the study by deep sequencing normalized with unique cDNA molecular identifiers. The donors were divided into four age groups: young (average around 15 years), middle-aged (around 41), aged (under 70) and long-lived (about 90). To avoid experimental bias, donors of different ages were randomly spread across the sequencing lanes. For two donors (one aged 18 to 29 and one aged 80 or older), the study analyzed two additional independent replicas of 1 million unique cDNA reads from the same blood draw. What the research found in general, with its limitations: Because donor CMV infection status was unknown, age-related changes in expanded clonotypes were potentially confounded. Conclusive comparison of naive and antigen-experienced compartments was prevented by the profiling of bulk unsorted PBMCs. Observed TCR beta diversity per million T cells fell roughly linearly with age, and a significant reduction was already apparent by age roughly 41. Observed TCR beta diversity correlated strongly with the percentage of naive T cells measured by flow cytometry. Estimates of total diversity from one million sequenced T cells were regarded as lower bounds and underestimates. Compared with the aged group, the long-lived group had more naive CD4+ T cells, fewer expanded clones and increased TCR diversity, suggesting age selection.

Reading the germline V gene gives CDR1 SGHVS and CDR2 FNYEAQ. The CDR3 goes from the cysteine to the phenylalanine over 15 residues. Just CDR3 DNA is preserved here, 45 bases in frame from base 1. Cut back by 3 bases and 0 bases, the V and J ends lie 10 bases apart. The receptor library was made with 5' RACE. Instrument on record: Illumina HiSeq 2500. A second PCR of about 6 to 11 cycles was performed with a sample-barcoded 5' primer and a J-beta primer mix. A template-switch 5' adaptor carrying 12 random nucleotides introduced a unique molecular identifier onto each TCR beta cDNA molecule. Each sample yielded at least 3 million CDR3-containing paired-end reads. First-strand cDNA was synthesized from all RNA with the Mint cDNA synthesis kit, primed by a TRBC-specific oligonucleotide. Following uracil-DNA glycosylase treatment, a first 18-cycle PCR with universal primers M1SS and BC2_uni_R was performed on all cDNA. The paper's processing steps were these. For normalization, 1 million high-quality reads, each with a distinct molecular identifier, were randomly selected from each sample. Instead of being binned into consensus sequences, reads that shared molecular identifiers were thrown out. MiTCR, set to a Q25 quality threshold and the strictest error-elimination algorithm, was used for CDR3 identification, clonotype clustering and error correction. A nonparametric unseen species model using Euler transformation provided a lower-bound estimate of total TCR beta diversity. The public reads were run again by TCRdb, first through fastp at Q25 and then through MiXCR, and only productive beta chains were kept. Each entry merges the rows of one CDR3 protein and shows their most common DNA and genes. The V and J calls and clone size come from TCRdb's table, not from the authors' own analysis. Across this sample there are more than 1 million distinct CDR3 sequences, with 40% to 55% seen only once. The ten biggest clones cover approximately 17% of the sample.

The donors were roughly 38 Caucasian individuals from Russia, aged about 6 to 100 years, who were systemically healthy. Around 9.9 milliliters of peripheral blood were collected from each donor into EDTA-treated Vacutainer tubes. Ficoll-Paque density-gradient centrifugation was used to isolate PBMCs, with at least 6.5 million per sample. Trizol reagent was used to extract total RNA from the PBMCs, yielding at least 6 micrograms per sample. For every donor, flow cytometry on a PBMC aliquot measured the percentage of naive CD45RAhigh/CD27high T cells. Input material: blood. The TCR originated in an older woman in good health. The V gene is TRBV7-6 and the J gene is TRBJ2-3; a tentative D match to TRBD2 spans 6 bases. The CDR3 protein is CASSFPSGSTDTQYF. The DNA sequence follows: TGTGCCAGCAGCTTCCCAAGCGGGAGCACAGATACGCAGTATTTT.